The clone carrying this T cell receptor beta chain was counted a few times. The sample comes from a study of blood T cell repertoires in COVID-19. Profiling relied on immunoSEQ multiplex PCR, and the TCRdb table lists in-frame clones only, not all of them. The profile shows roughly 200,000 clones, roughly 77% of them singletons. Specimen: PBMCs or T cells enriched from blood (not recorded which). The source is a man in his forties who had recovered from COVID-19.

The CDR3, as DNA: TGTGCCAGCAGCTTAGGCCAAGGGGCGTATGAGCAGTTCTTC. This encodes CASSLGQGAYEQFF. V usage is TRBV11-2 and J usage is TRBJ2-1; tentative D call: TRBD1 (5 bases). CDR3 length equals 14 residues. V was cut by 1 base and J by 8 bases, with 12 bases left in between. Germline lookup yields CDR1 SGHAT and CDR2 FQNNGV.